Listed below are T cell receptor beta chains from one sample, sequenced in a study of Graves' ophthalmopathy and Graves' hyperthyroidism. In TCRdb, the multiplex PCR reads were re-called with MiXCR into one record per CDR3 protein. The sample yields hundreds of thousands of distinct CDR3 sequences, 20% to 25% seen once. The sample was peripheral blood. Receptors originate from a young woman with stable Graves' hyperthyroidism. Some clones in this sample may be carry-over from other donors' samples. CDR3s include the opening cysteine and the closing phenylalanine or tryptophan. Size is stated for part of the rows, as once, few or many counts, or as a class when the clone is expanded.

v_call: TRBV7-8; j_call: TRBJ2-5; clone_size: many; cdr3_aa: CASSLAARRETQYF
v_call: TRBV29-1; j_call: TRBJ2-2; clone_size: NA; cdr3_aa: CSVEVLQGLNTGELFF
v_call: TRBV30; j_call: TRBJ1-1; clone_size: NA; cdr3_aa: CAWTMGPGEAFF
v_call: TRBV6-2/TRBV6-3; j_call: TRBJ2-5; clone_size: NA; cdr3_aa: CASSYSTSGGVQETQYF
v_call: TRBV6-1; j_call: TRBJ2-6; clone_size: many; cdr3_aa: CASSAANVLTF
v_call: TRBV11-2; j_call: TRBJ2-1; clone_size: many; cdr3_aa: CASSSTQSSGSGNEQFF
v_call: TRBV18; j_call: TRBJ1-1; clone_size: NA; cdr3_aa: CASSPSGGGGTEAFF
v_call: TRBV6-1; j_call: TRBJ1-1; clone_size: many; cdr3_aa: CASCRDLVTEAFF
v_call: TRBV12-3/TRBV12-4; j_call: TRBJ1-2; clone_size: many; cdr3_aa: CASSLSAGGQGYGYTF
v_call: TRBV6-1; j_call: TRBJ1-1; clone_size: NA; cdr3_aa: CASTLAANGEAFF
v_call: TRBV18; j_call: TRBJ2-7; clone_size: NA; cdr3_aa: CASSGLAPAGEQYF
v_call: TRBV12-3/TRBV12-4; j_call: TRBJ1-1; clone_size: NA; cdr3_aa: CASIDQETGGTEAFF
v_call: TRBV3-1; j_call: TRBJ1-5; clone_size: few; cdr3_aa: CASSHSTQGIQPQHF
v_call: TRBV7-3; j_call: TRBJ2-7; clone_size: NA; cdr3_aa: CSSSLTGEGEQYF
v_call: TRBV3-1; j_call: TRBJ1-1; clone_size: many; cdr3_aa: CASSRRSGNTEAFF
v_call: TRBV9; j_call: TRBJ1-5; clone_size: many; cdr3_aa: CASSPHPEGNQPQHF
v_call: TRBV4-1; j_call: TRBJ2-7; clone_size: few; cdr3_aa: CASSQVSGLARFDEQYF
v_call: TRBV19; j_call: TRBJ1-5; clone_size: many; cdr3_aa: CASSILRGTYSNQPQHF
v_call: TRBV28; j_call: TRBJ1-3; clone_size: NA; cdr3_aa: CASSPTPHSGNTIYF
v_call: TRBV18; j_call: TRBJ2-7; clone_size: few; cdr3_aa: CASSPQEGTYEQYF
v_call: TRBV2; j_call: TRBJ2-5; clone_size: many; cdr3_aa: CAGRGTSQETQYF
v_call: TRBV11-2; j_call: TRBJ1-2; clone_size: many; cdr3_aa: CASSLPWTGGGNGYTF
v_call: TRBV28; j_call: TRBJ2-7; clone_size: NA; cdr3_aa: CASMLLAGGPYEQYF
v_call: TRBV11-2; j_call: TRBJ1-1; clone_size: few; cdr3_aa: CASSFPGPAPNTEAFF